In this sample, the clone carrying this T cell receptor (beta chain) turned up many times. No antigen is known for it. Each CDR3 protein gets one entry after TCRdb re-called the RACE reads with MiXCR. The profile shows 340,000 or so distinct CDR3 sequences, around 7% of them singletons. This sample was taken from a study of human T cells and chemical hapten exposure. Documented time point: patch test 1, 2 weeks after DPC sensitization. Described treatment: therapeutic diphenylcyclopropenone sensitization with weekly scalp DPC. Findings and limits, study-wide: The donors suffered from alopecia, so their immune response may not match that of healthy people.

The sequence was obtained from a woman in her late teens or twenties with alopecia areata. Some clones in this sample may be carry-over from other donors' samples. This specimen consisted of whole blood, obtained in connection with sensitization to the hapten diphenylcyclopropenone (DPC).

The CDR3, as DNA: TGCAGCGTTGATAGACTAGCGACATACAATGAGCAGTTCTTC. It codes for CSVDRLATYNEQFF. The chain employs TRBV29-1 and TRBJ2-1; 8 bases match TRBD2. The germline V gene encodes CDR1 SQVTM and CDR2 ANQGSEA. V was clipped by 3 bases and J by 4 bases; unmatched bases: 5. The CDR3 sequence is 14 residues long.